One sample yielded the 8 T cell receptor beta chains listed below, sequenced in a study of naive and memory T cell subsets. Two oligonucleotides, mixed equimolar, formed the beta constant-region primer covering TRBC1 and TRBC2. TCRdb recomputed calls from the UMI-ligation and nested PCR reads with MiXCR, one row per CDR3 protein. Of about 150,000 distinct CDR3 sequences listed, approximately 15% are singletons. Sequences were obtained from naive CD4+ T cells from blood. Every receptor here comes from a human donor in good health.

This rearrangement joins TRBV25-1 to TRBJ2-1; D possibly corresponds to TRBD2 (6 bases). Looked up from germline, CDR1 is MGHDK and CDR2 is SYGVNS. The CDR3 length is 14 residues. Trimming stripped 8 bases from V and 1 base from J, with 12 bases between. The chain's CDR3 is CASGRAGSYNEQFF. The CDR3 bases are TGTGCCAGCGGGCGGGCGGGGTCCTACAATGAGCAGTTCTTC.

This clonotype was counted at least ten times. The rearrangement joins TRBV5-1 to TRBJ2-1; D uncertain. The CDR3 has 17 amino acids. CDR1 is SGHRS and CDR2 is YFSETQ in the germline V gene. The V end lost 4 bases, the J end lost 6 bases, and 23 bases lay between the germline ends. The CDR3 sequence: CASSLMSPSDFGNEQFF. The DNA for the CDR3 is TGCGCCAGCAGCCTGATGAGCCCCAGTGACTTCGGCAATGAGCAGTTCTTC.

V is TRBV7-9 and J is TRBJ1-5, with D perhaps matching TRBD1 (6 bases). The CDR3 spans 13 residues. Germline loops: CDR1 SEHNR, CDR2 FQNEAQ (reference sequence). The germline V and J ends were trimmed by 3 bases and 6 bases, with 9 bases remaining between them. This CDR3 is CASSFGGAQPQHF. The CDR3 nucleotides are TGTGCCAGCAGCTTCGGGGGGGCTCAGCCCCAGCATTTT. Complete variable domain (other parts from reference TRBV7-9 and TRBJ1-5): DTGVSQNPRHKITKRGQNVTFRCDPISEHNRLYWYRQTLGQGPEFLTYFQNEAQLEKSRLLSDRFSAERPKGSFSTLEIQRTEQGDSAMYLCASSFGGAQPQHFGDGTRLSIL.

This chain joins TRBV2 and TRBJ2-7; D perhaps matches TRBD1 (6 bases). The CDR3 length is 13 residues. In germline, CDR1 is SNHLY, CDR2 FYNNEI. Trimming pared 6 bases from V and 3 bases from J, leaving 12 bases between. As DNA, the CDR3 is TGTGCCAGCAGCAGCAGGGGCCTCTACGAGCAGTACTTC. It is translated as CASSSRGLYEQYF.

This clonotype was seen only a few times. The chain employs TRBV6-2 or TRBV6-3 and TRBJ1-1, with D maybe TRBD1 (5 bases). The V end was cut by 7 bases, the J end by 11 bases, with 20 bases between. Germline assignment: CDR1 MNHEY and CDR2 SVGEGT. The CDR3 contains 13 residues. CDR3 bases: TGTGCCAGCACTCGAAGGGGAGTGATGGTCGCTTTCTTT. Protein product: CASTRRGVMVAFF.

The chain carries TRBV6-2 or TRBV6-3 and TRBJ1-2; 8 positions match TRBD1. Trimming took 2 bases from V and 0 from J; bases not matched to a gene: 5. The germline CDR1 and CDR2 sequences are MNHEY and SVGEGT. The CDR3 is 16 residues long. The CDR3 is CASSYGTGITNYGYTF. As DNA, the CDR3 is TGTGCCAGCAGTTACGGGACAGGAATTACTAACTATGGCTACACCTTC.

This clonotype showed up just a few times. J is TRBJ2-3 and V is TRBV20-1; TRBD2 matches 10 bases. The junction had 2 bases not matched to a gene; V was cut back by 1 base and J by 1 base. This CDR3 comprises 15 residues. Per germline, CDR1 DFQATT and CDR2 SNEGSKA (reference sequence). The CDR3 region has the DNA TGCAGTGCTAGAGTGGGGACTAGCGGCACAGATACGCAGTATTTT. Translating gives CSARVGTSGTDTQYF.

The chain joins TRBV4-2 to TRBJ1-2; a possible D gene is TRBD1 (6 bases). The V and J ends lost 0 bases and 7 bases respectively, with 15 bases between them. Germline loops: CDR1 LGHNA, CDR2 YNFKEQ. The CDR3 is 15 amino acids. In DNA, the CDR3 is TGTGCCAGCAGCCAAGAGTCAGGGGTAAGATCTGGCTACACCTTC. This encodes CASSQESGVRSGYTF.